This is a list of T cell receptor beta chains from one sample in a study of blood T cell repertoires in COVID-19. Profiling relied on immunoSEQ multiplex PCR, and the TCRdb table lists in-frame clones only, not all of them. The repertoire includes about 200,000 clones, around 92% of them detected once, and 1.2% sits in the top ten. Sequencing used peripheral blood. These receptors came from a young man with acute or convalescent COVID-19. Each CDR3 is given with its conserved first and last residue. The D gene is left open where the match is weak. Some rows mark clone size as missing; the rest say once, few, many or name a class of expanded clone.

cdr3_nt cdr3_aa d_call v_call clone_size j_call
TGTGCCAGCAGTGTGATGGGCAGACGATCCTACAATGAGCAGTTCTTC CASSVMGRRSYNEQFF . TRBV2 . TRBJ2-1
TGTGCCAGCCGGGACCGCGGGATTGGGACCCAGTACTTC CASRDRGIGTQYF . TRBV25-1 once TRBJ2-5
TGTGCCAGCAGACCTACTAGCGGGAGGGCCTGGGCCAAAAACATTCAGTACTTC CASRPTSGRAWAKNIQYF TRBD2 TRBV11-2 once TRBJ2-4
TGTGCCAGTAGTATATCCGCGGGCGGGGGTACGTGGGAGACCCAGTACTTC CASSISAGGGTWETQYF TRBD2 TRBV19 . TRBJ2-5
TGTGCCAGCAGGTTACAGGGGTTCGGCACTGAAGCTTTCTTT CASRLQGFGTEAFF TRBD1 TRBV28 . TRBJ1-1
TGTGCCAGCAGCTTGCCACTAGCGGGGGGCCAGAGAGAAGAGACCCAGTACTTC CASSLPLAGGQREETQYF TRBD2 TRBV7-8 . TRBJ2-5
TGTGCCAGCAGTTTGGACAGACCGAGCTCCTATAATTCACCCCTCCACTTT CASSLDRPSSYNSPLHF . TRBV7-8 few TRBJ1-6
TGTGCCAGTAGTATTCGGGCAGGCGAGGGCTATGGCTACACCTTC CASSIRAGEGYGYTF . TRBV19 . TRBJ1-2
TGTGCCAGCAGCTTGTTCCCGGGGAATTACAATGAGCAGTTCTTC CASSLFPGNYNEQFF . TRBV5-6 . TRBJ2-1
TGCAGCGTACGGGTAGCGGGAGGGCCTCAGTTCTTC CSVRVAGGPQFF TRBD2 TRBV29-1 . TRBJ2-1
TGCGCCAGCAACCGAGTAGCGGGAGGGGCAGATACGCAGTATTTT CASNRVAGGADTQYF TRBD2 TRBV5-1 . TRBJ2-3
TGCGCCAGCAGCCTCCGGGACAGGGGATCTAACTATGGCTACACCTTC CASSLRDRGSNYGYTF TRBD1 TRBV5-1 . TRBJ1-2
TGCGCCACCGAAGGGAGAAATGAGCAGTTCTTC CATEGRNEQFF . TRBV10-2 . TRBJ2-1
TGTGCCAGCAGCTCTACTGTAATAGCGGGGACAGCCAAAAACATTCAGTACTTC CASSSTVIAGTAKNIQYF TRBD2 TRBV11-2 . TRBJ2-4
TGCGCCAGCAGCTTTACAGGGGATTATGGCTACACCTTC CASSFTGDYGYTF TRBD1 TRBV5-1 once TRBJ1-2
TGTGCCAGCTCACCTTTGGCCCTGGAGGGTACAAACGAGCAGTACTTC CASSPLALEGTNEQYF . TRBV18 . TRBJ2-7
TGTGCCACCAGCGGCGGTGGAGGGGCTCTCTCTGGGGCCAACGTCCTGACTTTC CATSGGGGALSGANVLTF . TRBV24-1 once TRBJ2-6
TGCGCCAGCAGCTTGGTAGCGGCAGATACGCAGTATTTT CASSLVAADTQYF . TRBV5-1 . TRBJ2-3
TGTGCCAGCAGTAGGACAGGGTTCTACGAGCAGTACTTC CASSRTGFYEQYF TRBD1 TRBV6-5 few TRBJ2-7
TGTGCCAGCAGTTTCGGGGGGGTGACTGGCTATGAGCAGTTCTTC CASSFGGVTGYEQFF TRBD2 TRBV28 . TRBJ2-1
TGTGCCAGCAGCTTGGAGACTAGCGGAGGAGAGATCAATGAGCAGTTCTTC CASSLETSGGEINEQFF TRBD2 TRBV5-5 . TRBJ2-1
TGCAGTGCTACAGGGTGGACCGGGGAGCTGTTTTTT CSATGWTGELFF . TRBV29-1 . TRBJ2-2
TGTGCCAGCAGGGAGACTAGTCGGGGAATTTGGACAGATACGCAGTATTTT CASRETSRGIWTDTQYF . TRBV27 . TRBJ2-3
TGTGCCTGGACACTACCGCGGACTGATACGCAGTATTTT CAWTLPRTDTQYF . TRBV30 . TRBJ2-3
TGTGCCAGCAGCCAAACAGGGAATCAGCCCCAGCATTTT CASSQTGNQPQHF . TRBV3-1/TRBV3-2 once TRBJ1-5
TGCGCCAGCAGCCGTGTCCAGGGTGGGTACAATGAGCAGTTCTTC CASSRVQGGYNEQFF . TRBV5-1 . TRBJ2-1
TGTGCCAGCAGCTTTCGGGGGGGCGCATACAATGAGCAGTTCTTC CASSFRGGAYNEQFF TRBD2 TRBV7-3 . TRBJ2-1
TGTGCCTGGACTAGCGGGGAAACAGATACGCAGTATTTT CAWTSGETDTQYF TRBD2 TRBV7-9 . TRBJ2-3
TGTGCCAGTAGTATGTCCCTGAATGCGCACACCGGGGAGCTGTTTTTT CASSMSLNAHTGELFF . TRBV19 few TRBJ2-2
TGCGCCAGCAGTCCCGGGGGGACCTATGGCTACACCTTC CASSPGGTYGYTF . TRBV5-1 . TRBJ1-2
TGTGCCAGTAGACACTGGGACAGGGTCTCGGGTGGCTACACCTTC CASRHWDRVSGGYTF TRBD1 TRBV19 . TRBJ1-2
TGTGCCAGCAGCTTAGTGTTGGCGGCATACAATGAGCAGTTCTTC CASSLVLAAYNEQFF . TRBV7-9 . TRBJ2-1
TGCGCCAGCAGCCCCCACGGGTCAGCCGGGATACGCTACGAGCAGTACTTC CASSPHGSAGIRYEQYF . TRBV5-1 . TRBJ2-7
TGTGCCAGCTCACCTCCGGACTCCTATCACCAGCATTTT CASSPPDSYHQHF . TRBV18 . TRBJ1-5
TGTGCCACCAGCAGCCTCAGTTTGGCCCCGCACTTC CATSSLSLAPHF . TRBV15 . TRBJ2-5
TGTGCCAGCAGCACAAAATGGAACAGGGGGGGGATCTATAGCAATCAGCCCCAGCATTTT CASSTKWNRGGIYSNQPQHF TRBD1 TRBV28 . TRBJ1-5
TGTGCCAGTAGTTCCCCCGGGACTAGCGGCACAGATACGCAGTATTTT CASSSPGTSGTDTQYF TRBD2 TRBV19 . TRBJ2-3
TGTGCCAGCAGTTTAGTTAACAGGCCCCAGCATTTT CASSLVNRPQHF . TRBV28 . TRBJ1-5